These 18 T cell receptor beta chains were all obtained from the same sample, sequenced in a study of T cells in Graves' hyperthyroidism and ophthalmopathy. TCR beta CDR3 sequences were amplified from RNA transcripts. TCR CDR3 regions were first amplified by RT-PCR with HTBI primers. TCRdb itself ran the multiplex PCR reads through MiXCR, one entry per CDR3 protein. The data show approximately 740,000 distinct CDR3 sequences, 14% seen once. Sequenced sample: blood. Receptors originate from a woman between 18 and 29 years old with Graves' hyperthyroidism.

This clonotype has only a few counts. The CDR3 DNA is TGCAGCGTTGTGTACCTGAATCCCTACGAGCAGTACTTC. Amino acid sequence: CSVVYLNPYEQYF. The rearrangement joins TRBV29-1 to TRBJ2-7; D uncertain. With 4 bases removed from V and 2 bases from J, the gap between germline ends came to 12 bases. Per the germline V gene, CDR1 is SQVTM and CDR2 is ANQGSEA. The CDR3 consists of 13 residues.

This clonotype showed up many times. This chain joins TRBV6-2 or TRBV6-3 and TRBJ1-1; the D gene is possibly TRBD1 (6 bases). This CDR3 has 16 residues. Germline V gene data show CDR1 as MNHEY and CDR2 as SVGEGT. Trimming cost V 5 bases and J 9 bases, with 25 bases left between them. CDR3 sequence reads: CASSKAGLDSRMKAFF. The CDR3 bases are TGTGCCAGCAGTAAGGCGGGGCTGGACAGTCGGATGAAAGCTTTCTTT.

The chain has TRBV12-3 or TRBV12-4 and TRBJ2-3; 9 nucleotides match TRBD2. V was clipped by 6 bases and J by 5 bases; unmatched bases: 12. The CDR3 length is 16 residues. The CDR3 spells CASSQGGGRAIDTQYF. The CDR3 coding sequence is TGTGCCAGCAGCCAGGGCGGCGGGAGGGCGATAGATACGCAGTATTTT.

The V call is TRBV6-1, the J call TRBJ1-5; a possible D gene is TRBD1 (5 bases). Trimming pared 6 bases from V and 0 bases from J, leaving 12 bases between. This CDR3 has 15 residues. Germline values: CDR1 MNHNS, CDR2 SASEGT. The CDR3 sequence is CASRATELSNQPQHF. CDR3 in DNA: TGTGCCAGCAGAGCGACAGAACTTAGCAATCAGCCCCAGCATTTT.

This clonotype turned up a few times. CDR3 in amino acids: CSAPGGGHVLFF. The CDR3 DNA reads as TGCAGTGCTCCCGGAGGGGGCCATGTACTGTTTTTT. The rearrangement joins TRBV20-1 to TRBJ1-4, with TRBD1 matching 7 bases. V lost 5 bases and J lost 13; bases outside the gene matches: 10. Germline V gives CDR1 DFQATT, CDR2 SNEGSKA (reference sequence). This CDR3 has 12 amino acids.

CDR3 nucleotide sequence: TGTGCCAGCAGCCAAACAGCAGGGGCCAACGTCCTGACTTTC. Protein sequence: CASSQTAGANVLTF. The V call is TRBV3-1, the J call TRBJ2-6; D remains ambiguous. The CDR3 has 14 amino acids. The V gene's germline CDR1 is LGHDT and CDR2 YNNKEL (reference sequence). Trimming left V 2 bases short and J 4 bases short, with 6 bases between. Using reference TRBV3-1 and TRBJ2-6 for the parts outside the CDR3, the full variable domain is DTAVSQTPKYLVTQMGNDKSIKCEQNLGHDTMYWYKQDSKKFLKIMFSYNNKELIINETVPNRFSPKSPDKAHLNLHINSLELGDSAVYFCASSQTAGANVLTFGAGSRLTVL.

The chain recombines TRBV5-1 with TRBJ2-1, with 7 nucleotides matching TRBD2. This CDR3 is 15 amino acids long. With V trimmed by 5 bases and J by 2 bases, 7 bases remained unmatched. CDR1 is SGHRS and CDR2 is YFSETQ in the germline V gene. This CDR3 reads CASRDRAGTYNEQFF. The DNA of the CDR3 is TGCGCCAGCAGAGACCGAGCGGGGACCTACAATGAGCAGTTCTTC.

The rearrangement uses TRBV19 and TRBJ2-3; no reliable D call. Germline V gives CDR1 LNHDA, CDR2 SQIVND (reference sequence). The CDR3 is 14 residues long. Trimming took off 2 bases at V and 6 bases at J, with 12 bases between the two ends. CDR3 amino acids: CASSISRSADTQYF. CDR3 DNA: TGTGCCAGTAGTATAAGCAGGTCGGCGGATACGCAGTATTTT.

This clonotype came up a few times. V is TRBV24-1 and J is TRBJ2-5; weak D call: TRBD2 (5 bases). Between the trimmed V and J ends, which lost 1 base and 4 bases, there was a span of 12 bases. Germline V gives CDR1 KGHDR, CDR2 SFDVKD. There are 15 residues in the CDR3. The chain's CDR3 is CATSDFRQEVETQYF. The CDR3, as DNA: TGTGCCACCAGTGATTTCCGGCAGGAGGTAGAGACCCAGTACTTC.

This clonotype has at least ten counts. The chain joins TRBV20-1 to TRBJ1-1, with 11 positions matching TRBD1. V lost 0 bases to trimming and J lost 4 bases; unmatched junction nucleotides: 13. The CDR3 sequence is 18 residues long. CDR1 is DFQATT and CDR2 is SNEGSKA in the germline V gene (reference sequence). The CDR3 is CSAREYARDRGIVTEAFF. The CDR3 bases are TGCAGTGCTAGAGAATACGCCCGGGACAGGGGGATAGTCACTGAAGCTTTCTTT.

This clonotype came up many times. The CDR3 loop reads CASSEILVNYGYTF. The DNA for the CDR3 is TGTGCCAGCAGTGAAATCTTGGTTAACTATGGCTACACCTTC. The genes are TRBV2 and TRBJ1-2; the D is unclear. The CDR3 contains 14 residues. V was clipped by 2 bases and J by 1 base, with 8 bases between them. In germline, CDR1 is SNHLY, CDR2 FYNNEI.

The chain carries TRBV15 and TRBJ1-5; D not certain. V was pared by 0 bases and J by 5 bases, with 5 bases between. Germline V gives CDR1 LNHNV, CDR2 YYDKDF (reference sequence). The length of the CDR3 is 13 residues. DNA of the CDR3: TGTGCCACCAGCAGAGATACTCATCAGCCCCAGCATTTT. Translation: CATSRDTHQPQHF.

This clonotype was counted at least ten times. V usage is TRBV30 and J usage is TRBJ1-3; D remains ambiguous. The CDR3 covers 14 residues. The V and J ends lost 3 bases and 0 bases respectively, with 9 bases between them. Germline-derived CDR1 and CDR2 are GTSNPN and SVGIG (reference sequence). The CDR3 is CAWRPPPSGNTIYF. The CDR3 bases are TGTGCCTGGAGGCCCCCTCCCTCTGGAAACACCATATATTTT.

This clonotype was counted at least ten times. The chain links TRBV7-9 to TRBJ2-3; D is uncertain. The CDR3 runs to 16 residues. The V end was cut by 5 bases, the J end by 0 bases, with 15 bases between. Looked up from germline, CDR1 is SEHNR and CDR2 is FQNEAQ (reference sequence). The CDR3 coding sequence is TGTGCCAGCAGCCCGTACTCCACCGCTAGCACAGATACGCAGTATTTT. It yields the protein CASSPYSTASTDTQYF.

This clonotype was observed a few times. The chain employs TRBV18 and TRBJ2-5, with D maybe TRBD2 (6 bases). CDR1 and CDR2 from the germline V gene are KGHSH and LQKENI. V was cut by 0 bases and J by 5 bases, with 10 bases left in between. The CDR3 covers 14 residues. DNA for the CDR3: TGTGCCAGCTCACCACCCAATGGGGGGGAGACCCAGTACTTC. Translated: CASSPPNGGETQYF.

This clonotype was counted at least ten times. The rearrangement links TRBV11-2 to TRBJ2-3; 8 bases are shared with TRBD2. The CDR3 runs 16 residues. CDR1 is SGHAT and CDR2 is FQNNGV in the germline V gene. With 5 bases clipped from V and 3 bases from J, the junction kept 10 bases outside the gene matches. CDR3 amino acids: CASSPTAGVATDTQYF. Written as DNA, the CDR3 is TGTGCCAGCAGCCCTACAGCGGGAGTAGCAACAGATACGCAGTATTTT.

As for this clonotype: It is likely a read error, because the conserved phenylalanine at the end of the CDR3 is missing. V usage is TRBV7-9 and J usage is TRBJ1-1, with D perhaps TRBD1 (5 bases). With 5 bases removed from V and 5 bases from J, the gap between germline ends came to 12 bases. CDR1 is SEHNR and CDR2 is FQNEAQ in the germline V gene (reference sequence). This CDR3 spans 13 amino acids. The CDR3 reads CASSPPAGTEAFS. The CDR3 region has the DNA TGTGCCAGCAGCCCTCCAGCAGGGACTGAAGCTTTCTCT.

There are many counts of this clonotype. The chain has TRBV7-2 and TRBJ2-1, with 10 nucleotides matching TRBD2. The length of the CDR3 is 15 residues. V lost 5 bases to trimming and J lost 6 bases; unmatched junction nucleotides: 7. Germline V gene data show CDR1 as SGHTA and CDR2 as FQGNSA. CDR3 bases: TGTGCCAGCAGCCGGGGACTAGCGTCGGGCAATGAGCAGTTCTTC. Its translation: CASSRGLASGNEQFF. The variable domain in full, with the rest retrieved from reference TRBV7-2 and TRBJ2-1, is GAGVSQSPSNKVTEKGKDVELRCDPISGHTALYWYRQSLGQGLEFLIYFQGNSAPDKSGLPSDRFSAERTGGSVSTLTIQRTQQEDSAVYLCASSRGLASGNEQFFGPGTRLTVL.